This T cell receptor beta chain was captured in a study of regulatory T cells in long-lasting Graves disease. The overall study: New Graves' disease cases had less than 3 months of antithyroid drugs.

Germline values: CDR1 MNHEY, CDR2 SVGAGI. The V end lost 4 bases, the J end lost 5 bases, and 8 bases lay between the germline ends. This CDR3 is 12 amino acids long. Whole-study results and caveats: There were preferences for TRBV28, TRBJ1-2 and TRBJ2-5 in persistent disease. Persistent patients shared more public clonotypes (approximately 2,700) than newly diagnosed patients (about 1,000).

Time point reported: newly diagnosed GD, antithyroid drugs for less than 3 months. Making the TCR library involved RNA that had been extracted from PBMCs. The EDTA tubes were filled with approximately 10 milliliters of drawn peripheral blood. CDR3-region Arm-PCR and iRepertoire HTBI primers produced the TCR beta libraries. One entry per CDR3 protein results from TCRdb running MiXCR on the multiplex PCR reads. The sample has about 220,000 distinct CDR3 sequences; roughly a fifth are singletons. This clonotype appeared many times. Its antigen remains unidentified. The sample was also linked to a second study, of T cells in Graves' hyperthyroidism and ophthalmopathy.

The genes are TRBV6-5 and TRBJ1-2, with D maybe TRBD1 (6 bases). The sequence came from a young woman with Graves disease. The specimen comprised peripheral blood mononuclear cells (PBMCs), sampled at new diagnosis, from a patient treated with antithyroid drugs. In DNA form, the CDR3 reads TGTGCCAGCAGTTTCCAGGGGTATGGCTACACCTTC. This sequence encodes CASSFQGYGYTF.